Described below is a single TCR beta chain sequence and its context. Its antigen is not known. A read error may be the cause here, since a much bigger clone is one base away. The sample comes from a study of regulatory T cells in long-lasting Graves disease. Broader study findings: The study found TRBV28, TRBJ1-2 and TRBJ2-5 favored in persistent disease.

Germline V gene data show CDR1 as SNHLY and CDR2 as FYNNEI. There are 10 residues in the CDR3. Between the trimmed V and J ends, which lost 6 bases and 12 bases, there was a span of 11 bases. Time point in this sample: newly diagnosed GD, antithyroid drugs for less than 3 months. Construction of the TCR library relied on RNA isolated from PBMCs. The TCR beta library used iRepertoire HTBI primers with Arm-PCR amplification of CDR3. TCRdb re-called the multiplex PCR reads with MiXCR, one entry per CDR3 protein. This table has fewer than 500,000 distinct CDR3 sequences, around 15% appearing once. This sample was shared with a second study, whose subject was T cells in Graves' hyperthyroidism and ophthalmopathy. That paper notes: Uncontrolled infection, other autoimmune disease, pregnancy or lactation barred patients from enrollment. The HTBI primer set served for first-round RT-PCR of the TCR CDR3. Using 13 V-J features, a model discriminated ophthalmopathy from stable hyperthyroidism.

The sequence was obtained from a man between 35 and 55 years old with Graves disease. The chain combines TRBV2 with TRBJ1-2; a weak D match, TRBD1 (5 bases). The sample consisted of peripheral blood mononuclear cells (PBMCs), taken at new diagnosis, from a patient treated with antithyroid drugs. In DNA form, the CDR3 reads TGTGCCAGCAGGGCGAGGGACCACACCTTC. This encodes CASRARDHTF.